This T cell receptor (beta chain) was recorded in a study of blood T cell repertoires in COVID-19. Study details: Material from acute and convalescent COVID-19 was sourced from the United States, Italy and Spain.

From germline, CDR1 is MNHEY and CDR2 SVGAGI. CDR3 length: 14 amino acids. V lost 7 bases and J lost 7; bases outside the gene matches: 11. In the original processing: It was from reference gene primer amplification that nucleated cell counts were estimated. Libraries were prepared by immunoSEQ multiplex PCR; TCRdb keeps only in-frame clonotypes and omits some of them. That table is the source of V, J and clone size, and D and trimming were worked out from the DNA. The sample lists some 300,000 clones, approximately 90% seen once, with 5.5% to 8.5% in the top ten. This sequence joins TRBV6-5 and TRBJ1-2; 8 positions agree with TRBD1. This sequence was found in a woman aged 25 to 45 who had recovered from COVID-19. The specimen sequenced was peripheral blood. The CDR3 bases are TGTGCCAGCACTCGGACAGGGAGTCGCAGTGGCTACACCTTC. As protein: CASTRTGSRSGYTF.